The 6 T cell receptor beta chains below come from one sample, sequenced in a study of blood T cell repertoires in COVID-19. Libraries were prepared by immunoSEQ multiplex PCR; TCRdb keeps only in-frame clonotypes and omits some of them. Of approximately 71,000 clones listed, approximately 79% are singletons. The sequenced sample consisted of peripheral blood. All receptors come from a man aged 55 to 70 with active or convalescent COVID-19.

The chain combines TRBV6-5 with TRBJ2-5; 10 bases line up with TRBD1. J lost 5 bases, V lost 5 bases, and 5 bases had no gene match. Germline lookup yields CDR1 MNHEY and CDR2 SVGAGI. The CDR3 is made up of 14 amino acids. The CDR3 nucleotides read TGTGCCAGCAGTCGGGACAGGGGAGGGGAGACCCAGTACTTC. The encoded protein is CASSRDRGGETQYF.

The chain carries TRBV4-1 and TRBJ1-1, with TRBD1 identical over 10 bases. V trimming: 3 bases; J trimming: 5 bases; junction bases outside the gene matches: 9. This CDR3 is 16 amino acids long. CDR1 is MGHRA and CDR2 is YSYEKL in the germline V gene. The CDR3 reads CASSQMTGGAGTEAFF. CDR3 in DNA: TGCGCCAGCAGCCAGATGACAGGGGGCGCGGGGACTGAAGCTTTCTTT.

The chain joins TRBV4-3 to TRBJ1-1, with D hard to call. Between the trimmed V and J ends, which lost 0 bases and 0 bases, there was a span of 11 bases. This CDR3 comprises 16 residues. Germline assignment: CDR1 LGHNA and CDR2 YSLEER. Here the CDR3 DNA reads TGCGCCAGCAGCCAAGATCCGGGGTTTATGAACACTGAAGCTTTCTTT. Its protein product is CASSQDPGFMNTEAFF.

V gene TRBV3-1 (or the pseudogene TRBV3-2) combines with J gene TRBJ1-6; D not certain. The CDR3 length is 16 residues. The V gene lost 1 base and the J gene lost 0 bases, with 7 bases spanning the gap. CDR1 is LGHDT and CDR2 is YNNKEL in the germline V gene (reference sequence). CDR3 residues: CASSQARSSYNSPLHF. The CDR3 coding sequence is TGTGCCAGCAGCCAAGCTCGGAGCTCCTATAATTCACCCCTCCACTTT.

This chain joins TRBV28 and TRBJ1-2; D remains unclear. CDR1 and CDR2 (germline): MDHEN, SYDVKM. The CDR3 contains 14 residues. Trimming took 2 bases from V and 2 from J, leaving 9 bases between them. The CDR3 region is CASSLPAGNYGYTF. Here the CDR3 DNA reads TGTGCCAGCAGTTTACCGGCCGGGAACTATGGCTACACCTTC.

J is TRBJ2-5 and V is TRBV7-2, with a weak D call TRBD2 (6 bases). This CDR3 has 15 residues. V was trimmed by 1 base and J by 1 base, leaving 10 bases between them. CDR1 SGHTA and CDR2 FQGNSA come from the germline V gene. As DNA, the CDR3 is TGTGCCAGCAGCTTAGAAGGGACTTTCCAAGAGACCCAGTACTTC. It specifies CASSLEGTFQETQYF.